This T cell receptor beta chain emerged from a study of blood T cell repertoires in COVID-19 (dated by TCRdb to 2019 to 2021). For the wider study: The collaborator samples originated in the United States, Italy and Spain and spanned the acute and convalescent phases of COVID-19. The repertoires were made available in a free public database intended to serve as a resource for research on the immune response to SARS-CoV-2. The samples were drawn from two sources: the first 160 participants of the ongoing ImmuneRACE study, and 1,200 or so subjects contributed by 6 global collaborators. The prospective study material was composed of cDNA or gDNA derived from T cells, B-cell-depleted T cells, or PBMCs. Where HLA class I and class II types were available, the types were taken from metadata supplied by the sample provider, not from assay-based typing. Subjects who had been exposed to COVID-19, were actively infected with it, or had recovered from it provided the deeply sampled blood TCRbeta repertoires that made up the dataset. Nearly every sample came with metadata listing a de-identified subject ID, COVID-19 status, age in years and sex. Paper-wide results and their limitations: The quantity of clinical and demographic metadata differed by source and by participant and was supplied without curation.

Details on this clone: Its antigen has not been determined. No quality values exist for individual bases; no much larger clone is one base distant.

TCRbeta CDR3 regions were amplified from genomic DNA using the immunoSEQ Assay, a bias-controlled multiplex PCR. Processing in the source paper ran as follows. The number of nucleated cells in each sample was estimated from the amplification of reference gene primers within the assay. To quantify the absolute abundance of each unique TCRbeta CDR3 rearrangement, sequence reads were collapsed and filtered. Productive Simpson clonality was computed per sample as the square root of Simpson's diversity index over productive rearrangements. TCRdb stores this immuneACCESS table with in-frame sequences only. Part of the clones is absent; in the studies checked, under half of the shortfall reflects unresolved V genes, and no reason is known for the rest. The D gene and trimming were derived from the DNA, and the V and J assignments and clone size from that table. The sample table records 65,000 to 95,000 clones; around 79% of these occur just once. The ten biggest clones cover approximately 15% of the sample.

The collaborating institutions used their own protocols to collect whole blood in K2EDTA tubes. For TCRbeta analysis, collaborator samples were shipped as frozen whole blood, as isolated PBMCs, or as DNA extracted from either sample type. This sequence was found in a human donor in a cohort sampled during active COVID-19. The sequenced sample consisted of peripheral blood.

The DNA sequence is given as TGTGCCAGCAGGCCGGGACAGAGCCTTCAGCCCCAGCATTTT. This codes for CASRPGQSLQPQHF. Recombination linked TRBV6-5 to TRBJ1-5, with 7 junctional bases fitting TRBD1. CDR1 and CDR2 (MNHEY, SVGAGI) derive from the germline V gene. The cysteine opens and the phenylalanine closes a CDR3 of 14 amino acids. Here the CDR3 DNA is all that survives: 42 bases in frame from base 1. Ends trimmed: V by 6 bases, J by 6 bases; bases unmatched to a gene: 8.